The clone carrying this TCR beta chain occurred a few times. V shed 3 bases and J shed 0 bases, with 15 bases lying between them. The CDR3 sequence is 17 residues long. Germline CDR1 reads MDHEN; CDR2 reads SYDVKM. This sample was included in a study of technical replicates of blood from several donors. The table came from immunoSEQ multiplex PCR; TCRdb's copy has only in-frame clones and leaves some out. Of tens of thousands of clones listed, approximately 95% are singletons. The specimen was T cells isolated from PBMCs. The chain employs TRBV28 and TRBJ1-5; D uncertain. This sequence originates from a human donor in good health. The CDR3 nucleotides read TGTGCCAGCAGTTTGGTTATTGGCAGATCTAGCAATCAGCCCCAGCATTTT. As protein: CASSLVIGRSSNQPQHF.